The 23 T cell receptor beta chains listed next were all sequenced from one sample in a study of T cell responses to AZD1222 COVID-19 vaccine. Sequencing was performed with immunoSEQ multiplex PCR; in TCRdb, only in-frame clones are kept and a portion is missing. Altogether just over 90,000 clones are present, over 75% being singletons, with the ten largest covering more than 2%. This sample comprised peripheral blood, obtained 28 days after the second AZD1222 dose. All receptors derive from an adult who received the AZD1222 COVID-19 vaccine.

The V gene is TRBV7-9, the J gene TRBJ2-2, with 7 bases that match TRBD1. The CDR3 contains 13 residues. Germline values: CDR1 SEHNR, CDR2 FQNEAQ (reference sequence). The J segment lost 5 bases and the V segment lost 4 bases, leaving 1 base of the junction unmatched. The CDR3, as DNA: TGTGCCAGCAGCTCAGGGGGTACCGGGGAGCTGTTTTTT. It codes for CASSSGGTGELFF.

This chain uses TRBV12-2 with TRBJ2-7; TRBD1, the table's D call, was not compared with the DNA. TRBV12-2 is a pseudogene segment. This CDR3 region has 15 residues. CDR3: CASRSGRDRADEQYF. The CDR3 region has the DNA TGTGCAAGTCGCTCAGGGAGGGACAGGGCAGACGAGCAGTACTTC.

The chain has TRBV7-2 and TRBJ2-5; 10 bases map to TRBD1. The junction had 9 bases not matched to a gene; V was cut back by 3 bases and J by 2 bases. The CDR3 length is 17 residues. CDR1 is SGHTA, CDR2 FQGNSA, per germline. The CDR3 loop reads CASSFLPTGGRQETQYF. Here the CDR3 DNA reads TGTGCCAGCAGCTTTCTCCCGACAGGGGGCCGTCAAGAGACCCAGTACTTC.

The chain links TRBV7-9 to TRBJ2-2, with 10 bases lining up with TRBD2. V shed 5 bases, J shed 1 base, and the junction held 4 bases outside the gene matches. The germline gives CDR1 SEHNR, CDR2 FQNEAQ (reference sequence). This CDR3 region has 16 residues. The CDR3 spells CASSPRTSGNTGELFF. DNA of the CDR3: TGTGCCAGCAGCCCACGGACTAGCGGGAACACCGGGGAGCTGTTTTTT.

The chain uses TRBV5-1 and TRBJ1-4; tentative D call: TRBD1 (5 bases). From germline, CDR1 is SGHRS and CDR2 YFSETQ. V lost 1 base to trimming and J lost 4 bases, with 11 bases between them. The CDR3 is made up of 15 amino acids. Written as DNA, the CDR3 is TGCGCCAGCAGCTTGACAGGAACTCGTAATGAAAAACTGTTTTTT. Translation: CASSLTGTRNEKLFF. Full variable domain (remainder filled in from reference TRBV5-1 and TRBJ1-4): KAGVTQTPRYLIKTRGQQVTLSCSPISGHRSVSWYQQTPGQGLQFLFEYFSETQRNKGNFPGRFSGRQFSNSRSEMNVSTLELGDSALYLCASSLTGTRNEKLFFGSGTQLSVL.

The chain couples TRBV20-1 to TRBJ2-7; weak D call: TRBD1 (6 bases). Trimming removed 5 bases at V and 5 bases at J, with 10 bases between. The CDR3 length is 11 residues. Germline lookup yields CDR1 DFQATT and CDR2 SNEGSKA (reference sequence). CDR3 bases: TGCAGTGCTTCCAGGGGCGACGAGCAGTACTTC. Encoded protein: CSASRGDEQYF.

The table lists this clone with a few counts. The V call is TRBV3-1 (or the pseudogene TRBV3-2), the J call TRBJ1-1; D is unclear. Germline lookup yields CDR1 LGHDT and CDR2 YNNKEL (reference sequence). The CDR3 consists of 14 residues. Trimming cost V 3 bases and J 1 base, with 9 bases left between them. The CDR3: CASSQAGTNTEAFF. Written as DNA, the CDR3 is TGTGCCAGCAGCCAGGCCGGAACGAACACTGAAGCTTTCTTT.

The chain links TRBV2 to TRBJ2-5; 11 nucleotides line up with TRBD2. Per the germline V gene, CDR1 is SNHLY and CDR2 is FYNNEI. V gave up 2 bases and J gave up 3 bases; unmatched junction bases: 2. The CDR3 extends over 15 amino acids. CDR3 DNA: TGTGCCAGCAGTGAACTAGCGGGGGGCGAAGAGACCCAGTACTTC. Residues: CASSELAGGEETQYF.

The J gene is TRBJ2-3, the V gene TRBV27, with 8 positions matching TRBD1. This CDR3 is built from 14 residues. Germline values: CDR1 MNHEY, CDR2 SMNVEV (reference sequence). The V segment lost 5 bases and the J segment 5 bases; nucleotides outside the gene matches: 6. The CDR3 loop reads CASSDRGVQDTQYF. The CDR3 DNA reads as TGTGCCAGCAGTGACAGGGGCGTCCAAGATACGCAGTATTTT.

V gene TRBV19 combines with J gene TRBJ2-7; D might be TRBD1 or TRBD2, each matching 7 bases. This CDR3 region has 12 residues. V was shortened by 6 bases and J by 7 bases, with 13 bases between the two germline ends. CDR1 is LNHDA and CDR2 is SQIVND in the germline V gene (reference sequence). Written as DNA, the CDR3 is TGTGCCAGTAGGCCCCAGGGGGGGGAGCAGTACTTC. Translation gives CASRPQGGEQYF. Looking up the rest from reference TRBV19 and TRBJ2-7 gives the full variable domain: DGGITQSPKYLFRKEGQNVTLSCEQNLNHDAMYWYRQDPGQGLRLIYYSQIVNDFQKGDIAEGYSVSREKKESFPLTVTSAQKNPTAFYLCASRPQGGEQYFGPGTRLTVT.

Here the CDR3 DNA reads TGTGCCAGCAGTTTACTTCTAGGACAGCTGTCCTACAATGAGCAGTTCTTC. The encoded protein is CASSLLLGQLSYNEQFF. The chain employs TRBV27 and TRBJ2-1; possibly TRBD1 for D (6 bases). Trimming shortened V by 2 bases and J by 1 base, and 15 bases separated the two germline ends. Germline V lookup: CDR1 MNHEY, CDR2 SMNVEV (reference sequence). This CDR3 is 17 amino acids long.

V and J are TRBV5-1 and TRBJ2-2; D is perhaps TRBD2 (6 bases). Trimming took 6 bases from V and 3 from J, leaving 12 bases between them. In germline, CDR1 is SGHRS, CDR2 YFSETQ. The CDR3 spans 14 residues. CDR3 DNA: TGCGCCAGCACTTGGGGGGATTACACCGGGGAGCTGTTTTTT. Its protein is CASTWGDYTGELFF.

The chain links TRBV30 to TRBJ2-1; TRBD1 matches at 8 bases. The V gene's germline CDR1 is GTSNPN and CDR2 SVGIG (reference sequence). The CDR3 totals 14 residues. V shed 3 bases, J shed 8 bases, and the junction held 9 bases outside the gene matches. The CDR3 region is CAWRGQGYRDEQFF. The DNA of the CDR3 is TGTGCCTGGAGAGGACAGGGCTATCGTGATGAGCAGTTCTTC.

The J gene is TRBJ1-1, the V gene TRBV2; 8 bases match TRBD1. The CDR3 consists of 12 residues. V was pared by 10 bases and J by 2 bases, with 3 bases of the junction left unmatched. The germline CDR1 and CDR2 sequences are SNHLY and FYNNEI. The CDR3 is CANGQGNTEAFF. DNA of the CDR3: TGTGCCAACGGACAGGGAAACACTGAAGCTTTCTTT.

The CDR3 sequence is CASSDLQTGVRANYGYTF. CDR3 bases: TGCGCCAGCAGTGATCTCCAGACAGGCGTTAGAGCTAACTATGGCTACACCTTC. The V call is TRBV10-1, the J call TRBJ1-2; weak D call: TRBD1 (6 bases). CDR1 and CDR2 from the germline V gene are WNHNN and SYGVQD (reference sequence). The germline V and J ends were trimmed by 3 bases and 0 bases, with 20 bases remaining between them. The CDR3 consists of 18 residues.

This rearrangement joins TRBV4-2 to TRBJ2-2, with D uncertain. CDR1 and CDR2 (germline): LGHNA, YNFKEQ. This CDR3 is 14 amino acids long. The V end lost 1 base, the J end lost 2 bases, and 5 bases lay between the germline ends. The CDR3: CASSQVLNTGELFF. Here the CDR3 DNA reads TGTGCCAGCAGCCAAGTACTTAACACCGGGGAGCTGTTTTTT.

J is TRBJ1-3 and V is TRBV10-3; D ambiguous. Looked up from germline, CDR1 is ENHRY and CDR2 is SYGVKD. This CDR3 has 13 residues. Trimming shortened V by 7 bases and J by 4 bases, and 11 bases separated the two germline ends. Written as DNA, the CDR3 is TGTGCCATCACCGGCGGCCAGGGAAACACCATATATTTT. It translates to CAITGGQGNTIYF.

This sequence joins TRBV19 and TRBJ1-5; a weak D match, TRBD1 (5 bases). The V gene's germline CDR1 is LNHDA and CDR2 SQIVND (reference sequence). The CDR3 runs to 16 residues. Trimming shortened V by 6 bases and J by 8 bases, and 23 bases separated the two germline ends. CDR3 in amino acids: CASRTYGTPDREPQHF. CDR3 nucleotides: TGTGCCAGTAGAACTTATGGGACTCCCGACCGGGAGCCCCAGCATTTT. The variable domain in full, with the rest retrieved from reference TRBV19 and TRBJ1-5, is DGGITQSPKYLFRKEGQNVTLSCEQNLNHDAMYWYRQDPGQGLRLIYYSQIVNDFQKGDIAEGYSVSREKKESFPLTVTSAQKNPTAFYLCASRTYGTPDREPQHFGDGTRLSIL.

This chain joins TRBV5-1 and TRBJ1-5, with a tentative D call TRBD1 (5 bases). V dropped 0 bases and J dropped 6 bases, with 10 bases sitting between them. Germline V gene sequence: CDR1 SGHRS, CDR2 YFSETQ. The CDR3 runs to 14 residues. CDR3 sequence (DNA): TGCGCCAGCAGCTTGGCTGGGGGAAGTCAGCCCCAGCATTTT. Residues: CASSLAGGSQPQHF.

This chain uses TRBV5-4 with TRBJ2-2, with 9 bases lining up with TRBD1. The CDR3 is 16 amino acids. V dropped 4 bases and J dropped 3; count of bases not matched to a gene: 7. Germline loops: CDR1 SGHNT, CDR2 YYREEE (reference sequence). The CDR3 DNA sequence: TGTGCCAGCAGCAGGCCGGGACAGGGTTACACCGGGGAGCTGTTTTTT. Protein sequence: CASSRPGQGYTGELFF.

The V call is TRBV7-9, the J call TRBJ2-7; D not resolved. The CDR3 consists of 17 residues. Germline CDR1 reads SEHNR; CDR2 reads FQNEAQ (reference sequence). V lost 1 base and J lost 4, with 20 bases in between. CDR3 sequence reads: CASSLGLGGLTPYEQYF. In nucleotides, the CDR3 is TGTGCCAGCAGCTTAGGGCTTGGTGGTCTGACACCATACGAGCAGTACTTC.

V usage is TRBV5-6 and J usage is TRBJ1-3, with no clear D. The CDR3 runs to 15 residues. Trimming left V 2 bases short and J 0 bases short, with 9 bases between. Germline CDR1 SGHDT, CDR2 YYEEEE. CDR3 DNA: TGTGCCAGCAGCTTTAACAGACTCTCTGGAAACACCATATATTTT. This sequence encodes CASSFNRLSGNTIYF.

This clone was detected only a few times. Written as DNA, the CDR3 is TGCAGCGTTGTGTCTAGCGAAGAGACCCAGTACTTC. It specifies CSVVSSEETQYF. The chain recombines TRBV29-1 with TRBJ2-5; D is possibly TRBD2 (6 bases). The CDR3 spans 12 residues. Trimming cost V 4 bases and J 3 bases, with 9 bases left between them. CDR1 and CDR2 (germline): SQVTM, ANQGSEA.